Below are 13 T cell receptor beta chains sequenced from a single sample in a study of long-term antiretroviral therapy in people with HIV. The immunoSEQ assay was v3.0, run at survey level. Data came from immunoSEQ multiplex PCR; TCRdb stores just in-frame clones and leaves some out. The table records 23,000 or so clones, roughly 80% of them present only once. Sequenced material: unsorted PBMCs, taken 0.4 years after starting antiretroviral therapy. The receptors stem from a man aged 45 to 65 with HIV.

The chain has TRBV7-3 and TRBJ2-3, with 7 nucleotides matching TRBD2. Per the germline V gene, CDR1 is SGHTA and CDR2 is FQGTGA. The V gene end was trimmed by 1 base and the J gene end by 0 bases; junction bases not matched to a gene: 1. This CDR3 is built from 15 residues. The CDR3, as DNA: TGTGCCAGCAGCTTAATGGGGGGGAGCACAGATACGCAGTATTTT. It yields the protein CASSLMGGSTDTQYF.

The V gene is TRBV4-3, the J gene TRBJ2-7, with 7 bases lining up with TRBD1. Germline loops: CDR1 LGHNA, CDR2 YSLEER. CDR3 length: 14 amino acids. V lost 1 base, J lost 1 base, and 1 base stayed unmatched. The CDR3 reads CASSQGRGSYEQYF. Here the CDR3 DNA reads TGCGCCAGCAGCCAAGGCAGGGGGTCCTACGAGCAGTACTTC.

This chain connects TRBV28 to TRBJ1-2; D call uncertain. The CDR3 runs 12 residues. Germline V CDR1 and CDR2: MDHEN, SYDVKM. Trimming left V 3 bases short and J 5 bases short, with 7 bases between. Written as DNA, the CDR3 is TGTGCCAGCAGTTTGCTGACATATGGCTACACCTTC. This translates into CASSLLTYGYTF.

The sample holds one count of this clone. The rearrangement joins TRBV18 to TRBJ1-2; a weak D match, TRBD1 (6 bases). The CDR3 sequence is 14 residues long. Germline V gene data show CDR1 as KGHSH and CDR2 as LQKENI. V dropped 3 bases and J dropped 6 bases, with 14 bases sitting between them. The CDR3 sequence is CASSPAARGNGYTF. The CDR3 coding sequence is TGTGCCAGCTCACCGGCTGCCAGGGGTAATGGCTACACCTTC. Variable domain in full (rest from reference TRBV18 and TRBJ1-2): NAGVMQNPRHLVRRRGQEARLRCSPMKGHSHVYWYRQLPEEGLKFMVYLQKENIIDESGMPKERFSAEFPKEGPSILRIQQVVRGDSAAYFCASSPAARGNGYTFGSGTRLTVV.

The chain employs TRBV4-1 and TRBJ1-1; D possibly corresponds to TRBD1 (6 bases). The CDR3 loop spans 14 amino acids. The germline CDR1 and CDR2 sequences are MGHRA and YSYEKL. Between the trimmed V and J ends, which lost 0 bases and 11 bases, there was a span of 16 bases. As DNA, the CDR3 is TGCGCCAGCAGCCAAGATCAGACAGGCTTGAGGGCTTTCTTT. As protein: CASSQDQTGLRAFF.

This chain connects TRBV5-6 to TRBJ1-1; D is possibly TRBD1 (5 bases). Germline values: CDR1 SGHDT, CDR2 YYEEEE. The CDR3 length is 12 residues. V lost 2 bases to trimming and J lost 5 bases, with 7 bases between them. The CDR3 DNA is TGTGCCAGCAGCTTTGGGGGGACTGAAGCTTTCTTT. Its protein is CASSFGGTEAFF. Complete variable domain (other parts from reference TRBV5-6 and TRBJ1-1): DAGVTQSPTHLIKTRGQQVTLRCSPKSGHDTVSWYQQALGQGPQFIFQYYEEEERQRGNFPDRFSGHQFPNYSSELNVNALLLGDSALYLCASSFGGTEAFFGQGTRLTVV.

J is TRBJ2-7 and V is TRBV14; perhaps TRBD2 as D (5 bases). Germline V lookup: CDR1 SGHDN, CDR2 FVKESK. The CDR3 sequence is 14 residues long. Trimming pared 10 bases from V and 4 bases from J, leaving 20 bases between. This CDR3 reads CATVRWRWEYEQYF. As DNA, the CDR3 is TGTGCCACAGTCCGGTGGAGGTGGGAGTACGAGCAGTACTTC.

The chain recombines TRBV5-1 with TRBJ2-5; 10 positions match TRBD1. This CDR3 has 14 residues. CDR1 SGHRS and CDR2 YFSETQ come from the germline V gene. Trimming at V came to 2 bases and at J to 6 bases, leaving 4 bases not matched to a gene. For the CDR3, the DNA is TGCGCCAGCAGCTTCGGGACAGGGGTGCAGACCCAGTACTTC. This translates into CASSFGTGVQTQYF.

The rearrangement joins TRBV9 to TRBJ1-1; D unclear. V gave up 0 bases and J gave up 6 bases, with 9 bases separating them. The CDR3 extends over 13 amino acids. Germline CDR1 is SGDLS and CDR2 is YYNGEE. The CDR3 reads CASSVVREAEAFF. The CDR3 DNA reads TGTGCCAGCAGCGTAGTAAGAGAGGCTGAAGCTTTCTTT.

The chain carries TRBV10-3 and TRBJ2-3; D is unclear. The ends were cut back, 6 bases at V and 2 bases at J, with 15 bases in the middle. The CDR3 is made up of 15 amino acids. Germline loops: CDR1 ENHRY, CDR2 SYGVKD. Written as DNA, the CDR3 is TGTGCCATCAGCGACATCGTTAGGAACACAGATACGCAGTATTTT. Translated: CAISDIVRNTDTQYF.

CDR3 in amino acids: CASRGPQGSPLHF. CDR3 bases: TGTGCCAGCAGAGGTCCTCAGGGCTCACCCCTCCACTTT. The chain is built from TRBV6-6 and TRBJ1-6, with D possibly being TRBD1 (5 bases). Trimming pared 6 bases from V and 10 bases from J, leaving 13 bases between. Germline values: CDR1 MNHNY, CDR2 SVGAGI (reference sequence). CDR3 length: 13 amino acids.

The CDR3 DNA follows: TGTGCCAGCAGTGAATGGGGAGAGTGGAGGGGGACTGAAGCTTTCTTT. This codes for CASSEWGEWRGTEAFF. This rearrangement joins TRBV25-1 to TRBJ1-1; D may be TRBD1 (6 bases). CDR1 MGHDK and CDR2 SYGVNS come from the germline V gene. V dropped 1 base and J dropped 5 bases, with 17 bases sitting between them. This CDR3 contains 16 residues.

This chain connects TRBV19 to TRBJ2-3; 7 bases agree with TRBD2. With V trimmed by 3 bases and J by 4 bases, 7 bases remained unmatched. Per germline, CDR1 LNHDA and CDR2 SQIVND (reference sequence). The CDR3 spans 15 residues. The CDR3 coding sequence is TGTGCCAGTAGTATCGGTAGCGGGTTCGCAGATACGCAGTATTTT. Its translation: CASSIGSGFADTQYF.